This T cell receptor beta chain originates from a study of blood T cell repertoires in COVID-19. Study information: Samples representing acute and convalescent COVID-19 were sourced from the United States, Italy and Spain.

Profiling relied on immunoSEQ multiplex PCR, and the TCRdb table lists in-frame clones only, not all of them. The repertoire holds under 150,000 clones, with 75% to 90% as singletons. Seattle cases were enrolled at active infection and followed longitudinally. Germline CDR1 is SEHNR and CDR2 is FQNEAQ (reference sequence). V gave up 4 bases and J gave up 4 bases; unmatched junction bases: 4. The CDR3 totals 15 residues. The gene calls are TRBV7-9 and TRBJ2-3, with 11 bases identical to TRBD1. The material sequenced was peripheral blood. This receptor was taken from a woman in her sixties or seventies with COVID-19, enrolled during active disease. CDR3 in amino acids: CASSSTGQGADTQYF. The CDR3 DNA reads as TGTGCCAGCAGCTCCACGGGACAGGGGGCAGATACGCAGTATTTT.